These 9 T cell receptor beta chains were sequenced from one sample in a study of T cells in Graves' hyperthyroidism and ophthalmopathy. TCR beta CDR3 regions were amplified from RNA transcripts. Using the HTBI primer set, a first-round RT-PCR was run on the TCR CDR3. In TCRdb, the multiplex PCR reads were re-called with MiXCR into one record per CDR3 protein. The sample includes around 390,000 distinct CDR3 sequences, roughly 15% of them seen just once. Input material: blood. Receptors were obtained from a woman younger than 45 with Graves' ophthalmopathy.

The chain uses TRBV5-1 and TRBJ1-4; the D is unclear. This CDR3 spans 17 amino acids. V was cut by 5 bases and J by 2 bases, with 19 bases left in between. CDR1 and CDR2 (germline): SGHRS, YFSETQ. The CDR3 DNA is TGCGCCAGCAGATTTGCCCCGGGGAAGTGGACTAATGAAAAACTGTTTTTT. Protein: CASRFAPGKWTNEKLFF.

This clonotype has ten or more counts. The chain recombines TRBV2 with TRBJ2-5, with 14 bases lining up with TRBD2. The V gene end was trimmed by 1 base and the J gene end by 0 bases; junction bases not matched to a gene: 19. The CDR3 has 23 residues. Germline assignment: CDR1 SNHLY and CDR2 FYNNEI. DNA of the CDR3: TGTGCCAGCAGTGAAGGGCGGACTAGCGGGGGGCTATACCTTTCTTCGTACCAAGAGACCCAGTACTTC. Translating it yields CASSEGRTSGGLYLSSYQETQYF. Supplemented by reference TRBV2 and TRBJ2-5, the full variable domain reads EPEVTQTPSHQVTQMGQEVILRCVPISNHLYFYWYRQILGQKVEFLVSFYNNEISEKSEIFDDQFSVERPDGSNFTLKIRSTKLEDSAMYFCASSEGRTSGGLYLSSYQETQYFGPGTRLLVL.

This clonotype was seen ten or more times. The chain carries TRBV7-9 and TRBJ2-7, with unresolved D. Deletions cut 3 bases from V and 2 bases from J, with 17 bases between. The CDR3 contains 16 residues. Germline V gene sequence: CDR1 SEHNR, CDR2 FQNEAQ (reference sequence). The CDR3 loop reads CASSFALGRQPYEQYF. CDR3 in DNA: TGTGCCAGCAGCTTCGCGCTGGGTCGGCAACCCTACGAGCAGTACTTC.

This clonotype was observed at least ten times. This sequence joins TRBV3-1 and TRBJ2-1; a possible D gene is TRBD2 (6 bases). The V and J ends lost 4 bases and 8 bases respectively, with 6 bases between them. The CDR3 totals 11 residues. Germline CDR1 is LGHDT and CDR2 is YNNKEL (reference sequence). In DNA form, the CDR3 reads TGTGCCAGCAGCCGGGACTATGAGCAGTTCTTC. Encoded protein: CASSRDYEQFF.

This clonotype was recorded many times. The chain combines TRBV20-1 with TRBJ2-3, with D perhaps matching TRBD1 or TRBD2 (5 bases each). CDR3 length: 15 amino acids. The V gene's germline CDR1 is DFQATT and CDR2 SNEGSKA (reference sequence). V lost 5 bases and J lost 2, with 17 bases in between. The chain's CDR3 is CSAGGRGSLTDTQYF. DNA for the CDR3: TGCAGTGCTGGGGGAAGGGGTTCCCTCACAGATACGCAGTATTTT.

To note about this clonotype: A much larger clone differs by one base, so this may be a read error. CDR3 in amino acids: CASSLPTQNTKAFF. The CDR3 coding sequence is TGTGCCAGCAGCCTTCCAACACAGAACACTAAAGCTTTCTTT. This chain links TRBV11-2 with TRBJ1-1; D uncertain. The V gene's germline CDR1 is SGHAT and CDR2 FQNNGV. CDR3 length: 14 residues.

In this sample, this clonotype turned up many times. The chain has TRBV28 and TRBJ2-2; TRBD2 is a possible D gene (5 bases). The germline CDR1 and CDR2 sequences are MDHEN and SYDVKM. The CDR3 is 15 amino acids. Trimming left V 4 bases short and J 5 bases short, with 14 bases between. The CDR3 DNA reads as TGTGCCAGCAGTTGGGATCTAGCCTGGACCGGGGAGCTGTTTTTT. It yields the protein CASSWDLAWTGELFF.

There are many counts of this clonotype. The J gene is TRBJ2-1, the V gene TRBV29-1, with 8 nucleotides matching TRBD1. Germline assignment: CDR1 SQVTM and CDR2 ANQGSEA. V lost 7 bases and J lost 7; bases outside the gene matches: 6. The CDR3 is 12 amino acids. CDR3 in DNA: TGCAGCGGACGGGACAGGAGGAATGAGCAGTTCTTC. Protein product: CSGRDRRNEQFF.

CDR3 nucleotide sequence: TGTGCCAGCAGCGGGCTAGCGGTTCGCAATGAGCAGTTCTTC. It is translated as CASSGLAVRNEQFF. This chain links TRBV2 with TRBJ2-1; 7 bases agree with TRBD2. The CDR3 is made up of 14 amino acids. The germline V gene encodes CDR1 SNHLY and CDR2 FYNNEI. V was pared by 6 bases and J by 6 bases, with 8 bases of the junction left unmatched. Full variable domain (rest looked up from reference TRBV2 and TRBJ2-1): EPEVTQTPSHQVTQMGQEVILRCVPISNHLYFYWYRQILGQKVEFLVSFYNNEISEKSEIFDDQFSVERPDGSNFTLKIRSTKLEDSAMYFCASSGLAVRNEQFFGPGTRLTVL.